This TCR beta chain was profiled in a study of cytotoxic CD8 clonotypes in ibrutinib-treated CLL. Findings and limits, study-wide: Clonality went up at ibrutinib response and then declined back toward baseline at progression.

This CDR3 spans 15 amino acids. CDR1 is MNHNS and CDR2 is SASEGT in the germline V gene. V was shortened by 6 bases and J by 7 bases, with 19 bases between the two germline ends. Remarks on this clone: The antigen is unknown.

Using immunoSEQ multiplex PCR, the repertoire was profiled, and TCRdb retains in-frame clones only, with some absent. The sample holds 65,000 to 85,000 clones, over 65% seen once. The source was PBMCs, collected after 24 months of ibrutinib treatment. J is TRBJ1-5 and V is TRBV6-1; D possibly corresponds to TRBD1 (5 bases). The TCR comes from a human donor with chronic lymphocytic leukemia. DNA for the CDR3: TGTGCCAGCAGGGGGGGACGGCAAAAATACCAGCCCCAGCATTTT. Translated: CASRGGRQKYQPQHF.